This TCR beta chain was captured by sequencing in a study of identical twins. Study-level results: A cross-sectional statistical analysis, not follow-up of the same donors, supported the conclusions. Monozygotic twins shared more out-of-frame TCR alpha than recombination models predicted.

The authors used template switching to add a universal primer site and gave cDNA unique molecular identifiers. One entry per CDR3 protein results from TCRdb running MiXCR on the 5' RACE reads. The sample carries 1.5 million to 2 million distinct CDR3 sequences, more than 30% recorded once. As to this clonotype: Its antigen is still unknown.

V shed 0 bases and J shed 7 bases, with 5 bases lying between them. Germline-derived CDR1 and CDR2 are SGHRS and YFSETQ. The CDR3 consists of 11 residues. Sequenced sample: cord blood. The chain combines TRBV5-1 with TRBJ2-7; unclear D gene. This sequence originates from a newborn girl in good health. As DNA, the CDR3 is TGCGCCAGCAGCTTGGACCAGGAGCAGTACTTC. Its translation is CASSLDQEQYF.